This is a list of T cell receptor beta chains from one sample in a study of T cell responses to AZD1222 COVID-19 vaccine. Sequenced by immunoSEQ multiplex PCR; TCRdb stores in-frame clones only, minus some. The sample records 150,000 or so clones, about 91% being singletons. The specimen comprised peripheral blood, sampled 28 days after the second AZD1222 dose. All receptors derive from an adult who received the AZD1222 COVID-19 vaccine. The CDR3 runs from the conserved cysteine through the conserved F or W.

v_call cdr3_aa
TRBV27 CASSSRQGPSNYGYTF
TRBV7-9 CASSLGRGETQYF
TRBV6-5 CASRRGSNQPQHF
TRBV14 CASSQDVIPGQGSYNSPLHF
TRBV9 CASSVGGRAYNEQFF
TRBV5-5 CASRLMSGVGYGYTF
TRBV12-3/TRBV12-4 CASSPSGNQPQHF
TRBV6-5 CASSYGVWGENTEAFF
TRBV7-3 CASSLRGGTGETQYF
TRBV7-6 CASSSDRGNTGYGYTF
TRBV7-7 CASSPFGRGETQYF